The 22 T cell receptor beta chains listed next were all sequenced from one sample in a study of blood T cell repertoires in COVID-19. This table comes from immunoSEQ multiplex PCR, and its TCRdb copy is limited to in-frame clones, with some not included. The sample holds under 100,000 clones, under 90% seen once. Sequenced sample: peripheral blood. Receptors were obtained from a man in his 60s with COVID-19, enrolled during active disease.

This chain uses TRBV28 with TRBJ2-6, with D possibly matching TRBD2 (5 bases). The CDR3 runs 14 residues. Per the germline V gene, CDR1 is MDHEN and CDR2 is SYDVKM. Between the trimmed V and J ends, which lost 2 bases and 12 bases, there was a span of 14 bases. CDR3 sequence reads: CASSLRHRGSVLTF. The CDR3 DNA reads as TGTGCCAGCAGTTTAAGACATCGGGGTAGCGTCCTGACTTTC.

The chain recombines TRBV5-1 with TRBJ2-2; D ambiguous. This CDR3 is built from 14 residues. Trimming removed 0 bases from V and 7 bases from J, with 10 bases in between. Looked up from germline, CDR1 is SGHRS and CDR2 is YFSETQ. DNA of the CDR3: TGCGCCAGCAGCTTGGAGGCCTCGGGCGGGGAGCTGTTTTTT. Residues: CASSLEASGGELFF.

The chain uses TRBV11-3 and TRBJ2-7; TRBD1 aligns across 10 bases. The CDR3 length is 16 residues. Germline V gene lookup returns CDR1 SGHNT and CDR2 YENEEA. V was pared by 4 bases and J by 4 bases, with 10 bases of the junction left unmatched. CDR3 DNA sequence: TGTGCCAGCAGCTCGTCGGGACAGGGGAGAGTATACGAGCAGTACTTC. Amino acids: CASSSSGQGRVYEQYF. The full variable domain, with the rest looked up from reference TRBV11-3 and TRBJ2-7, is EAGVVQSPRYKIIEKKQPVAFWCNPISGHNTLYWYLQNLGQGPELLIRYENEEAVDDSQLPKDRFSAERLKGVDSTLKIQPAELGDSAVYLCASSSSGQGRVYEQYFGPGTRLTVT.

V is TRBV28 and J is TRBJ1-2; tentatively, D is TRBD1 (6 bases). Between the trimmed V and J ends, which lost 5 bases and 5 bases, there was a span of 15 bases. The length of the CDR3 is 14 residues. Germline values: CDR1 MDHEN, CDR2 SYDVKM. CDR3: CASSPNGQIYGYTF. CDR3 in DNA: TGTGCCAGCAGTCCTAACGGACAGATTTATGGCTACACCTTC.

V usage is TRBV2 and J usage is TRBJ2-1, with a tentative D call TRBD2 (6 bases). The CDR3 length is 14 residues. V gave up 11 bases and J gave up 3 bases, with 17 bases separating them. The germline V gene has CDR1 SNHLY and CDR2 FYNNEI. DNA of the CDR3: TGTGCCTCCTCTTCGGGAGAGGACTACAATGAGCAGTTCTTC. Its protein is CASSSGEDYNEQFF.

This clone appeared once. The chain uses TRBV19 and TRBJ2-1; 12 bases match TRBD2. The length of the CDR3 is 15 residues. Germline V CDR1 and CDR2: LNHDA, SQIVND (reference sequence). The V segment lost 7 bases and the J segment 7 bases; nucleotides outside the gene matches: 8. The CDR3 region is CASTETSGSWNEQFF. In DNA form, the CDR3 reads TGTGCCAGTACCGAGACTAGCGGGAGTTGGAATGAGCAGTTCTTC. Supplemented by reference TRBV19 and TRBJ2-1, the full variable domain reads DGGITQSPKYLFRKEGQNVTLSCEQNLNHDAMYWYRQDPGQGLRLIYYSQIVNDFQKGDIAEGYSVSREKKESFPLTVTSAQKNPTAFYLCASTETSGSWNEQFFGPGTRLTVL.

There are a few counts of this clone. This chain joins TRBV27 and TRBJ2-1; 12 bases are a match to TRBD2. The CDR3 consists of 20 residues. V lost 3 bases, J lost 4 bases, and 16 bases stayed unmatched. The germline CDR1 and CDR2 sequences are MNHEY and SMNVEV (reference sequence). This chain's CDR3 is CASSLARTSGAIGVYNEQFF. The CDR3 DNA reads TGTGCCAGCAGTTTGGCCCGGACTAGCGGGGCCATAGGGGTATACAATGAGCAGTTCTTC.

The rearrangement uses TRBV28 and TRBJ2-7; 9 nucleotides match TRBD2. There are 16 residues in the CDR3. CDR1 and CDR2 (germline): MDHEN, SYDVKM. V lost 6 bases and J lost 0; bases outside the gene matches: 9. CDR3 nucleotides: TGTGCCAGCAGCCCCTCAAGCGGGAGGAGCTCCTACGAGCAGTACTTC. This encodes CASSPSSGRSSYEQYF.

This clone was seen at least ten times. The genes are TRBV19 and TRBJ1-6; the D gene is possibly TRBD1 (5 bases). The germline V and J ends were trimmed by 5 bases and 9 bases, with 8 bases remaining between them. Per germline, CDR1 LNHDA and CDR2 SQIVND (reference sequence). This CDR3 region has 12 residues. CDR3 protein: CASSPTGSPLHF. The DNA for the CDR3 is TGTGCCAGTAGTCCTACAGGTTCACCCCTCCACTTT.

This chain connects TRBV5-1 to TRBJ2-1; 14 bases agree with TRBD2. Germline-derived CDR1 and CDR2 are SGHRS and YFSETQ. J was trimmed by 4 bases and V by 4 bases; bases with no gene match: 4. The CDR3 consists of 16 residues. This CDR3 is CASSPRTSGGYNEQFF. As DNA, the CDR3 is TGCGCCAGCAGCCCGAGGACTAGCGGGGGGTACAATGAGCAGTTCTTC.

The rearrangement uses TRBV6-5 and TRBJ1-6, with TRBD1 identical over 11 bases. Germline loops: CDR1 MNHEY, CDR2 SVGAGI. The CDR3 consists of 14 residues. Trimming at V came to 7 bases and at J to 8 bases, leaving 4 bases not matched to a gene. The DNA of the CDR3 is TGTGCCAGCATCCGGACAGGGGGCTATTCACCCCTCCACTTT. Translating it yields CASIRTGGYSPLHF.

The chain couples TRBV28 to TRBJ2-1, with 8 bases fitting TRBD1. The germline CDR1 and CDR2 sequences are MDHEN and SYDVKM. The CDR3 sequence is 13 residues long. Trimming removed 10 bases from V and 2 bases from J; junction bases left unmatched: 4. Written as DNA, the CDR3 is TGTGCCACCGACAGGGGTACCTACAATGAGCAGTTCTTC. Encoded protein: CATDRGTYNEQFF.

CDR3 coding DNA: TGTGCCAGTAGTAGAACGTTGGGACAGGGGGCTTACAATGAGCAGTTCTTC. This translates into CASSRTLGQGAYNEQFF. The rearrangement links TRBV19 to TRBJ2-1, with 12 bases that match TRBD1. The germline gives CDR1 LNHDA, CDR2 SQIVND (reference sequence). V was clipped by 4 bases and J by 4 bases; unmatched bases: 8. CDR3 length: 17 amino acids. Looking up the rest from reference TRBV19 and TRBJ2-1 gives the full variable domain: DGGITQSPKYLFRKEGQNVTLSCEQNLNHDAMYWYRQDPGQGLRLIYYSQIVNDFQKGDIAEGYSVSREKKESFPLTVTSAQKNPTAFYLCASSRTLGQGAYNEQFFGPGTRLTVL.

The chain carries TRBV5-4 and TRBJ1-4; D gene uncertain. The CDR3 contains 14 residues. CDR1 and CDR2 (germline): SGHNT, YYREEE (reference sequence). V lost 0 bases and J 4 bases, leaving 7 bases between the germline ends. The CDR3 DNA sequence: TGTGCCAGCAGCTTGGACAGTTTTAATGAAAAACTGTTTTTT. Its translation: CASSLDSFNEKLFF.

The rearrangement joins TRBV18 to TRBJ1-2, with 9 bases identical to TRBD1. J was trimmed by 8 bases and V by 0 bases; bases with no gene match: 4. CDR1 is KGHSH and CDR2 is LQKENI in the germline V gene. The CDR3 contains 14 residues. CDR3 nucleotides: TGTGCCAGCTCACCACCCCTGACAGGGGGAGGCTACACCTTC. It is translated as CASSPPLTGGGYTF. The variable domain in full, completed from reference TRBV18 and TRBJ1-2, reads NAGVMQNPRHLVRRRGQEARLRCSPMKGHSHVYWYRQLPEEGLKFMVYLQKENIIDESGMPKERFSAEFPKEGPSILRIQQVVRGDSAAYFCASSPPLTGGGYTFGSGTRLTVV.

This clone was seen a single time. V and J are TRBV18 and TRBJ1-2, with 8 bases identical to TRBD1. V shed 3 bases and J 4 bases; nucleotides not matched to a gene: 1. Germline values: CDR1 KGHSH, CDR2 LQKENI. This CDR3 is 13 amino acids long. The CDR3 reads CASSPDRGYGYTF. DNA of the CDR3: TGTGCCAGCTCACCTGACAGGGGCTATGGCTACACCTTC.

The gene calls are TRBV2 and TRBJ1-2; possible D gene TRBD1, 6 bases. Trimming left V 6 bases short and J 4 bases short, with 12 bases between. CDR1 and CDR2 (germline): SNHLY, FYNNEI. The CDR3 contains 13 residues. CDR3 sequence (DNA): TGTGCCAGCAGACAGGGTGCTTCCTATGGCTACACCTTC. It yields the protein CASRQGASYGYTF.

The J gene is TRBJ2-1, the V gene TRBV9; 13 bases agree with TRBD2. V was pared by 0 bases and J by 9 bases, with 9 bases of the junction left unmatched. Germline CDR1 and CDR2: SGDLS and YYNGEE. This CDR3 is built from 17 residues. The CDR3 protein is CASSVEGTSGNSPEQFF. CDR3 DNA sequence: TGTGCCAGCAGCGTAGAGGGGACTAGCGGGAATAGTCCTGAGCAGTTCTTC.

The chain has TRBV29-1 and TRBJ1-4, with D possibly TRBD1 on 5 matching bases. Germline V lookup: CDR1 SQVTM, CDR2 ANQGSEA. The CDR3 sequence is 13 residues long. V lost 2 bases to trimming and J lost 2 bases, with 6 bases between them. This chain's CDR3 is CSVERQTNEKLFF. For the CDR3, the DNA is TGCAGCGTTGAAAGACAGACTAATGAAAAACTGTTTTTT.

This chain joins TRBV11-2 and TRBJ2-3; D is perhaps TRBD2 (6 bases). The length of the CDR3 is 15 residues. The V gene lost 3 bases and the J gene lost 5 bases, with 15 bases spanning the gap. The germline CDR1 and CDR2 sequences are SGHAT and FQNNGV. The CDR3 here is CASSFYSRRGDTQYF. The DNA of the CDR3 is TGTGCCAGCAGCTTTTATAGCCGGAGGGGAGATACGCAGTATTTT.

The V gene is TRBV5-6, the J gene TRBJ2-1; 7 bases map to TRBD1. The CDR3 sequence is 14 residues long. The trim removed 1 base at V and 9 bases at J, leaving 7 bases unmatched. Germline V lookup: CDR1 SGHDT, CDR2 YYEEEE. The CDR3 spells CASSLPQGWGEQFF. CDR3 in DNA: TGTGCCAGCAGCTTGCCACAGGGGTGGGGTGAGCAGTTCTTC. Variable domain in full (rest from reference TRBV5-6 and TRBJ2-1): DAGVTQSPTHLIKTRGQQVTLRCSPKSGHDTVSWYQQALGQGPQFIFQYYEEEERQRGNFPDRFSGHQFPNYSSELNVNALLLGDSALYLCASSLPQGWGEQFFGPGTRLTVL.

The V call is TRBV27, the J call TRBJ2-5; 9 nucleotides match TRBD1. Unmatched junction bases numbered 3, after V lost 5 bases and J lost 2 bases. Germline CDR1 MNHEY, CDR2 SMNVEV (reference sequence). The CDR3 loop spans 14 amino acids. The CDR3 nucleotides are TGTGCCAGCAGTCCTGGGACAGGGCAAGAGACCCAGTACTTC. It is translated as CASSPGTGQETQYF.